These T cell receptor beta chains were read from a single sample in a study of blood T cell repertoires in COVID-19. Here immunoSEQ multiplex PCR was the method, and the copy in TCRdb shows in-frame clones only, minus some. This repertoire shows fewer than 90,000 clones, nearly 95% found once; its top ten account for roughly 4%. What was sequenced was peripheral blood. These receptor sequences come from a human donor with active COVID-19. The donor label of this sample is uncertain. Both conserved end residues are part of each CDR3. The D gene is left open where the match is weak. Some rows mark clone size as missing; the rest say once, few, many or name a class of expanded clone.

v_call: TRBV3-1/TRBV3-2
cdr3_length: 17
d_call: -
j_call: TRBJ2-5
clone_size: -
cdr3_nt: TGTGCCAGCAGCCAAGACATAGCCTCATCAAGGCAAGAGACCCAGTACTTC
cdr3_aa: CASSQDIASSRQETQYF

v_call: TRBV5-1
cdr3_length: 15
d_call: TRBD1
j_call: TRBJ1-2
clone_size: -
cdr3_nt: TGCGCCAGCAGCTTGGGGGACAGGGGGACCTATGGCTACACCTTC
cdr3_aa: CASSLGDRGTYGYTF

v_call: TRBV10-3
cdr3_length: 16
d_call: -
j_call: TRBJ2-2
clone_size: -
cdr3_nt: TGTGCCATCAGTGAGTCGGCGGGTGTGGGGACCGGGGAGCTGTTTTTT
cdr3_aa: CAISESAGVGTGELFF

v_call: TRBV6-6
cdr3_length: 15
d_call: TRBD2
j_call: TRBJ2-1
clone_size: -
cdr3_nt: TGTGCCAGCATGTGGGCGACTAGCAAGGACAATGAGCAGTTCTTC
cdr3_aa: CASMWATSKDNEQFF

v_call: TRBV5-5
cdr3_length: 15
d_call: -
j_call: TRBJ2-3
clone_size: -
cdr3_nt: TGTGCCAGCAGCTACGAACACCAATTCACAGATACGCAGTATTTT
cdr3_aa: CASSYEHQFTDTQYF

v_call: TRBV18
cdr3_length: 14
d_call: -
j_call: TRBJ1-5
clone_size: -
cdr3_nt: TGTGCCAGCTCACTGACAGGAGGTGATCAGCCCCAGCATTTT
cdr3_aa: CASSLTGGDQPQHF

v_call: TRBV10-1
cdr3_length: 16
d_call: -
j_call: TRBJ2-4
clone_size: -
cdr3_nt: TGCGCCAGCAGTGAATGGGCCACCAGAGCCAAAAACATTCAGTACTTC
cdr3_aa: CASSEWATRAKNIQYF

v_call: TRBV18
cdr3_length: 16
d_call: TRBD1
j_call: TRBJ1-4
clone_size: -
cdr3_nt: TGTGCCAGCTCACCGGGACAGGGGGCCAATAATGAAAAACTGTTTTTT
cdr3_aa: CASSPGQGANNEKLFF

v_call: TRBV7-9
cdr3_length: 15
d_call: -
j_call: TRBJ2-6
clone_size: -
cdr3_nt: TGTGCCAGCAGCTTAGTGGCAACTGGGGCCAACGTCCTGACTTTC
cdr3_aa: CASSLVATGANVLTF

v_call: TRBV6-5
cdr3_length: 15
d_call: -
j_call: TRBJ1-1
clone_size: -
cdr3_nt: TGTGCCAGCAGTTACTCGACGGCTGAGGGAACTGAAGCTTTCTTT
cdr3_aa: CASSYSTAEGTEAFF

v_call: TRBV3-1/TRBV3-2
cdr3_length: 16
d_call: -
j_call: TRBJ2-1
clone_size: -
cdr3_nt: TGTGCCAGCAGCCAAGGATTTGCTAGCTCCTACAATGAGCAGTTCTTC
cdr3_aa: CASSQGFASSYNEQFF

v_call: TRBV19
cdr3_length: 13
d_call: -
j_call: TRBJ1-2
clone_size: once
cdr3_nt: TGTGCCAGTAGTGGACAGACCACATATGGCTACACCTTC
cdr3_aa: CASSGQTTYGYTF

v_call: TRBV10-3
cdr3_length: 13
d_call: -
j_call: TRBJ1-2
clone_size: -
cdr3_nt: TGTGCCATCACGGGGGGCGAGGACTATGGCTACACCTTC
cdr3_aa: CAITGGEDYGYTF

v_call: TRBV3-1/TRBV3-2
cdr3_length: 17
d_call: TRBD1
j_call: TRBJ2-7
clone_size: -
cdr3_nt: TGTGCCAGCAGCCAAGGCGGACAGGGTCGCAAGTTTTACGAGCAGTACTTC
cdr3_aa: CASSQGGQGRKFYEQYF

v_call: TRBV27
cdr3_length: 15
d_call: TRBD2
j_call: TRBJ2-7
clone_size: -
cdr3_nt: TGTGCCAGCAGTTTAGTAGCGGGAAGCATCTACGAGCAGTACTTC
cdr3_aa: CASSLVAGSIYEQYF

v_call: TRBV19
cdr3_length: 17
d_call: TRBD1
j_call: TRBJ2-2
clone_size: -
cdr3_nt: TGTGCCAGTAGCCCTAACAGGGGTGGGAACACCGGGAGGGAGCTGTTTTTT
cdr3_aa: CASSPNRGGNTGRELFF

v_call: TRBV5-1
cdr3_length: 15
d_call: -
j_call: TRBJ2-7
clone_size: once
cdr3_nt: TGCGCCAGCAGCTTGGCGGCTAGCGCGGCGTCCGAGCAGTACTTC
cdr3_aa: CASSLAASAASEQYF

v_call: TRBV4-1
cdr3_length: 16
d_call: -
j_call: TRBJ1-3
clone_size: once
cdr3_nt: TGCGCCAGCAGCCAAGTTGACACCTCCGTTGGAAACACCATATATTTT
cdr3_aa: CASSQVDTSVGNTIYF

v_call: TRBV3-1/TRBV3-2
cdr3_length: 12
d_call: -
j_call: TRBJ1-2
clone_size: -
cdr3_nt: TGTGCCAGCGGGCAGGGTGATTATGGCTACACCTTC
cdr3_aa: CASGQGDYGYTF

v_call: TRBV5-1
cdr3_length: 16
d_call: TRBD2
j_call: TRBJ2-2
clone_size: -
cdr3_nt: TGCGCCAGCAGCTTAACTAGCGGGAGCCCCACCGGGGAGCTGTTTTTT
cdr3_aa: CASSLTSGSPTGELFF

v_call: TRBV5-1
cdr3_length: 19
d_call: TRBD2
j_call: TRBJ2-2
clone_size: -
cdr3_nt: TGCGCCAGCAGCCGGCGCCCCCCTACTAGCGGGGGTGAATACGGGGAGCTGTTTTTT
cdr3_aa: CASSRRPPTSGGEYGELFF

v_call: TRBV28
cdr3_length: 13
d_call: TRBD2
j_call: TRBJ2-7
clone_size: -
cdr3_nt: TGTGCCAGCGCTGGGGAGGGGCGAGACGAGCAGTACTTC
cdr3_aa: CASAGEGRDEQYF

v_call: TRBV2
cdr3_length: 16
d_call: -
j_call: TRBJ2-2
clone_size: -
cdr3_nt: TGTGCCAGCAGTGTCGGACTCGCTTCGAACACCGGGGAGCTGTTTTTT
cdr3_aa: CASSVGLASNTGELFF

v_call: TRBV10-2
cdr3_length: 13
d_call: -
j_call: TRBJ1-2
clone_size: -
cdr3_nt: TGCGCCAGCAGTGAGTCTCCCGCGGATGGCTACACCTTC
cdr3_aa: CASSESPADGYTF

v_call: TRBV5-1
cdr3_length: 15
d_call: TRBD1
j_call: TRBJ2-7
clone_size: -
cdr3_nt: TGCGCCAGCAGCTTAGGGGGACAGGGGCACTACGAGCAGTACTTC
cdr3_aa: CASSLGGQGHYEQYF

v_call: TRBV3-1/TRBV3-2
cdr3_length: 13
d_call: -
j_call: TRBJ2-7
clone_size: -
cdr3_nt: TGTGCCAGCAGCCAGGGTAGACGCGGGAAACAGTACTTC
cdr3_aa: CASSQGRRGKQYF

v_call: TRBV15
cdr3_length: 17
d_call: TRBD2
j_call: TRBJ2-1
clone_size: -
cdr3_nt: TGTGCCACCAGCACAGAGTCGGGACTAGCGGATTACAATGAGCAGTTCTTC
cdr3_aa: CATSTESGLADYNEQFF

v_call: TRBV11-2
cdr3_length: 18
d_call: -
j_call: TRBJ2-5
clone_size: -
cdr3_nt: TGTGCCAGCAGCTCGACCGGACGGTCGGGGACAAATTTGGAGACCCAGTACTTC
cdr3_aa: CASSSTGRSGTNLETQYF

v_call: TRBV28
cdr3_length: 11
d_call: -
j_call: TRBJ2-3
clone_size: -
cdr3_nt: TGTGCCAGCAGTGGGCGAGATACGCAGTATTTT
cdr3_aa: CASSGRDTQYF

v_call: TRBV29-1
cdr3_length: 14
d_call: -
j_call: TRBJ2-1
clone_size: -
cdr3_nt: TGCAGCGTTGAAAGGGCTAGCGATCCGCATGAGCAGTTCTTC
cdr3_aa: CSVERASDPHEQFF

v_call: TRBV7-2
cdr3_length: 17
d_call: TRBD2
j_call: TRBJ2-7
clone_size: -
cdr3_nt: TGTGCCAGCAGCGGAAGGGGCGGGGTAGCGGGAGGGTACGAGCAGTACTTC
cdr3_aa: CASSGRGGVAGGYEQYF

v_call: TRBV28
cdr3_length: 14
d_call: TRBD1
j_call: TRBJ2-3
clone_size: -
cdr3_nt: TGTGCCAGCAGTACAGGGGTAACCACAGATACGCAGTATTTT
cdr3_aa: CASSTGVTTDTQYF

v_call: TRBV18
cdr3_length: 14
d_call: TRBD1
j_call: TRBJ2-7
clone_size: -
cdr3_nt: TGTGCCAGCTCCCTACCGGGACAGGGCTACGAGCAGTACTTC
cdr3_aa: CASSLPGQGYEQYF

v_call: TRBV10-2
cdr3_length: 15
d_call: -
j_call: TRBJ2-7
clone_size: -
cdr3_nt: TGCGCCAGCAGTGAGATTACCCAAGGGGGCTACGAGCAGTACTTC
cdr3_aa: CASSEITQGGYEQYF

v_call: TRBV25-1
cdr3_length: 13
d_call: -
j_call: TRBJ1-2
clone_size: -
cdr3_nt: TGTGCCAGCAGTGACTCCCCTCTTTATGGCTACACCTTC
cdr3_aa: CASSDSPLYGYTF

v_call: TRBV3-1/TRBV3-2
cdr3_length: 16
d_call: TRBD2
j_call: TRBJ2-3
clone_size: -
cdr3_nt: TGTGCCAGCAGCCCGCAAAGTAGCGGGGGGGCAGATACGCAGTATTTT
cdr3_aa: CASSPQSSGGADTQYF

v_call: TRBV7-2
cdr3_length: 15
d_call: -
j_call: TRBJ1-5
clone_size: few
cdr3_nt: TGTGCCAGCAGCTTAAAGGGAGGGAGCAATCAGCCCCAGCATTTT
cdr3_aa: CASSLKGGSNQPQHF

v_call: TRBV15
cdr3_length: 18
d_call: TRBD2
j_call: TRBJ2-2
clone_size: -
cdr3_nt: TGTGCCACCAGCAGATCAAGTAGCGGGGGGGCCGGAACCGGGGAGCTGTTTTTT
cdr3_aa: CATSRSSSGGAGTGELFF

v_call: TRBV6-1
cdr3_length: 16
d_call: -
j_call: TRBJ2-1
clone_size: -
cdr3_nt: TGTGCCAGCAGTGTTAGACAGACCCCTACCTACAATGAGCAGTTCTTC
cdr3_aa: CASSVRQTPTYNEQFF

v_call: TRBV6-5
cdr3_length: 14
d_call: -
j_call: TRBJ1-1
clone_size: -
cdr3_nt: TGTGCCAGCAGGCCGACAGTCATGAACACTGAAGCTTTCTTT
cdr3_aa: CASRPTVMNTEAFF

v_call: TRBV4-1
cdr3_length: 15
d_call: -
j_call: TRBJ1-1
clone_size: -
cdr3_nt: TGCGCCAGCAGTTACAGTACAGGGTCGGACACTGAAGCTTTCTTT
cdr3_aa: CASSYSTGSDTEAFF

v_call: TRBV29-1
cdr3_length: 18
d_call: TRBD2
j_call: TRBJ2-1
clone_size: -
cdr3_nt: TGCAGCGTTGAAGATCGGGGGACTAGCGGGAGGATCCACAATGAGCAGTTCTTC
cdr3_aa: CSVEDRGTSGRIHNEQFF

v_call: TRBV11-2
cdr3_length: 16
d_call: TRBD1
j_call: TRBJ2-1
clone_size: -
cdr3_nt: TGTGCCAGCAGCTTATTCGGGACAGGTTCTTACAATGAGCAGTTCTTC
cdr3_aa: CASSLFGTGSYNEQFF

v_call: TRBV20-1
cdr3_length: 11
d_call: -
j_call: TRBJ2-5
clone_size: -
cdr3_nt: TGTAGTGGGGGCGTGGGGGAGACCCAGTACTTC
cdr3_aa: CSGGVGETQYF

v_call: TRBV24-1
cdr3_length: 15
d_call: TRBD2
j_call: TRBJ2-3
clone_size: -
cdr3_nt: TGTGCCACCGCTACCGCCGGGACTATCACAGATACGCAGTATTTT
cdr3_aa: CATATAGTITDTQYF